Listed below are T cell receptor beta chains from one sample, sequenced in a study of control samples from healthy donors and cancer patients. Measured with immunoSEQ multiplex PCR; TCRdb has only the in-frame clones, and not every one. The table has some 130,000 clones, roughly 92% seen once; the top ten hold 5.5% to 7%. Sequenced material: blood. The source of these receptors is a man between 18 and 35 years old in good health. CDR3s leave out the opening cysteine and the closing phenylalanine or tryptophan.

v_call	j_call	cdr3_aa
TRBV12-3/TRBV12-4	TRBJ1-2	AIPDRGHGYT
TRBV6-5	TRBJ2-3	ASSLAGAGTDTQY
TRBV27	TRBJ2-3	ASSFLAGAGTDTQY
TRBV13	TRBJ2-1	ASSSGTSVGISSYNEQF
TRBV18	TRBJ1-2	ASSPAGVNYGYT
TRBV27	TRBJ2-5	ASSPHPQETQY
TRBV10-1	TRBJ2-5	ASSESGTGPLKTQY
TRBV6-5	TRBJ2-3	ASSYTFSDTQY
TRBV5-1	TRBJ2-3	ASSLGATGRDDTQY
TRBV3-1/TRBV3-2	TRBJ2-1	ASSQGASTEQF
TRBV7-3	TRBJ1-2	ASSLILGGGTGFNYGYT
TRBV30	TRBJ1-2	ACYRGLRYGYT
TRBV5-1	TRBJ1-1	ASSSYRGNTEAF
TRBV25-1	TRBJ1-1	ASSEGGRGRNTEAF
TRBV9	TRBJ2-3	ASSGGSSAYTDTQY
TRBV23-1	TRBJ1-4	ASSLSIGTGTNEKLF
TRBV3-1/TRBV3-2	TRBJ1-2	ASSQGFYGYT
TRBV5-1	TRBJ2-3	ASSTRTGGGTDTQY
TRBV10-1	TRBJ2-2	ASRPGGQNTGELF
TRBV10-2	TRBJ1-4	ASSEPDRQGWNEKLF
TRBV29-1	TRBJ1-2	SVVHTNYGYT
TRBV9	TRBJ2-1	ASSVGRGAHNEQF
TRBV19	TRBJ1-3	ASTELTGVSGNTIY
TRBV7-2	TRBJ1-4	ASSPRLQGAGEKLF
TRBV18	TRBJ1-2	ASSQGARAYGYT
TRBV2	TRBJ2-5	ASHRTGGSGTQY
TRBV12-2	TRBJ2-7	ASRLGLAGDPYEQY
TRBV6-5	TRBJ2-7	ASSLKGGSSYEQY
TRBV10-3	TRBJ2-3	AISVRGGGDTQY
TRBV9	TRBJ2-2	ASSSRTVGDIGELF
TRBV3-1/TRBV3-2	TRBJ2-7	ASSQFRRDKPYEQY
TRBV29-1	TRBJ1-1	SVEVSHGGTEAF
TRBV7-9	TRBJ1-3	ASSADRGIGNTIY
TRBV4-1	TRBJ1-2	ASSQDLIIANYGYT
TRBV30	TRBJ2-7	AWSYWASSSSYEQY
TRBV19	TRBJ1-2	ASSDKWLPNYGYT